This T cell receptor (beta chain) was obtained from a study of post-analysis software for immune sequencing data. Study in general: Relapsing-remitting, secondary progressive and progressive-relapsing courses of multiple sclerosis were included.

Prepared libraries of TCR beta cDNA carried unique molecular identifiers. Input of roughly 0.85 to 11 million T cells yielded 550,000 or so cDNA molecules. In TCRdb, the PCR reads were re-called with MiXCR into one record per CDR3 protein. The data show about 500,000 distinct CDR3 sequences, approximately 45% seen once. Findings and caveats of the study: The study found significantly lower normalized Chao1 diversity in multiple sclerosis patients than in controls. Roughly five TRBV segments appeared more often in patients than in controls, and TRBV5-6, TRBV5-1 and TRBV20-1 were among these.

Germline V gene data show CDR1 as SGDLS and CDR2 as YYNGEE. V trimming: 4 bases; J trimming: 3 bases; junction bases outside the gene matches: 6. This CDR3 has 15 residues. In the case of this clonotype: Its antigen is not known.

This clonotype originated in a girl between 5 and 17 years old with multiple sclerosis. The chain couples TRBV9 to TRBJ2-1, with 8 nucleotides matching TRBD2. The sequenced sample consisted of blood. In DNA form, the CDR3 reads TGTGCCAGCAGCAATAGCGGGACCAACTACAATGAGCAGTTCTTC. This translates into CASSNSGTNYNEQFF.